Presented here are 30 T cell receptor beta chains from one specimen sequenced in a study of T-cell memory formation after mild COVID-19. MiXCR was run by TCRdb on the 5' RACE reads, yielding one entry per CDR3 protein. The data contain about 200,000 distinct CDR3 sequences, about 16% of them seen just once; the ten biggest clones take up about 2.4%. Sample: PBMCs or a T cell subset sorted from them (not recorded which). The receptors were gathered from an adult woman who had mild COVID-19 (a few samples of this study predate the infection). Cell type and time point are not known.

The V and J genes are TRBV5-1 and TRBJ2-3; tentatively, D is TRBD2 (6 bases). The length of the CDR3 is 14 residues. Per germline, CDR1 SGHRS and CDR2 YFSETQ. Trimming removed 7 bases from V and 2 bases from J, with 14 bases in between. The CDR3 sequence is CASSDYQVTDTQYF. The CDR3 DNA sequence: TGCGCCAGCTCGGACTACCAGGTCACAGATACGCAGTATTTT.

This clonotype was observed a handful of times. CDR3 bases: TGTGCCAGCAGCCCCCGACGTGTCTATGGCTACACCTTC. Encoded protein: CASSPRRVYGYTF. The chain couples TRBV5-6 to TRBJ1-2; no clear D gene. Germline V CDR1 and CDR2: SGHDT, YYEEEE. This CDR3 region has 13 residues. The germline V and J ends were trimmed by 4 bases and 4 bases, with 11 bases remaining between them.

Here the CDR3 DNA reads TGTGCCAGTAGTCTCACGAACACCGGGGAGCTGTTTTTT. As protein: CASSLTNTGELFF. This chain connects TRBV19 to TRBJ2-2; D gene uncertain. Germline V gives CDR1 LNHDA, CDR2 SQIVND (reference sequence). V gave up 5 bases and J gave up 0 bases, with 4 bases separating them. The CDR3 sequence is 13 residues long. The full variable domain, its missing parts supplied by reference TRBV19 and TRBJ2-2, is DGGITQSPKYLFRKEGQNVTLSCEQNLNHDAMYWYRQDPGQGLRLIYYSQIVNDFQKGDIAEGYSVSREKKESFPLTVTSAQKNPTAFYLCASSLTNTGELFFGEGSRLTVL.

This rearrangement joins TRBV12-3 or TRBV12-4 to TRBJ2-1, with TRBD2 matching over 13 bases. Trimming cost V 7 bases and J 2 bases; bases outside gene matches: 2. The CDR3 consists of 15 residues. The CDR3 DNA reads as TGTGCCAGCACCGGGACTAGCGGGACCTACAATGAGCAGTTCTTC. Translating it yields CASTGTSGTYNEQFF.

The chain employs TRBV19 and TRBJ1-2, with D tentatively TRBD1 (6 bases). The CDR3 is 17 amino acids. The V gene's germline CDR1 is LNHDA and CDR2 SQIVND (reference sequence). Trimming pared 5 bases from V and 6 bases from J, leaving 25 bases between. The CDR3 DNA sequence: TGTGCCAGTAGTCACCAACCTCGACAGGTCATCGCCGATGGCTACACCTTC. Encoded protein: CASSHQPRQVIADGYTF.

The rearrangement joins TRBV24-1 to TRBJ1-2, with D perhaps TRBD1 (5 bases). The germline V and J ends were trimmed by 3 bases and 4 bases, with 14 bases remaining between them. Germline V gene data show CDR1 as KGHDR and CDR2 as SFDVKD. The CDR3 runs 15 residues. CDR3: CATSDGGLRSYGYTF. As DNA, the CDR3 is TGTGCCACCAGTGATGGGGGACTCCGGTCCTATGGCTACACCTTC.

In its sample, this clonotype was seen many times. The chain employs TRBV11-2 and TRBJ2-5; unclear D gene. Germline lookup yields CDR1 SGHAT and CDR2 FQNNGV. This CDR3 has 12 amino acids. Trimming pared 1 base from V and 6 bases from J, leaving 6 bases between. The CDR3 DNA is TGTGCCAGCAGCTTAGTTACCCAGACCCAGTACTTC. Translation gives CASSLVTQTQYF.

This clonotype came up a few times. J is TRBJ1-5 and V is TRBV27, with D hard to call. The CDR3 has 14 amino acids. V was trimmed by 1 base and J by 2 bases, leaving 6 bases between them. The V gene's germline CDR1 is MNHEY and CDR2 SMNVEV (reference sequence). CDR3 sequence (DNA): TGTGCCAGCAGTTTATTTGCGGGCAATCAGCCCCAGCATTTT. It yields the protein CASSLFAGNQPQHF.

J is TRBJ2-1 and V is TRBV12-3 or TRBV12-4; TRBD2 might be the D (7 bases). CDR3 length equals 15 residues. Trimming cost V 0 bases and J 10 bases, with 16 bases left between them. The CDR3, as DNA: TGTGCCAGCAGTTTAGCGGGGGGGCGGACGGTAGAGCAGTTCTTC. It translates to CASSLAGGRTVEQFF.

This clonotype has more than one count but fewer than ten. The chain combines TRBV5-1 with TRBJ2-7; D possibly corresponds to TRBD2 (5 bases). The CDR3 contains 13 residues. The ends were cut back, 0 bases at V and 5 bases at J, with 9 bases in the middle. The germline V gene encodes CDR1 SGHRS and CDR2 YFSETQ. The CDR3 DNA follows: TGCGCCAGCAGCTTGGGAGTGAGGGACGAGCAGTACTTC. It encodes CASSLGVRDEQYF.

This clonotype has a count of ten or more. For the CDR3, the DNA is TGTGCCAGCAGTCCGGGAGCTGAAGCTTTCTTT. This gives the protein CASSPGAEAFF. This chain links TRBV6-5 with TRBJ1-1; D is uncertain. V lost 5 bases, J lost 6 bases, and 7 bases lay in between. There are 11 residues in the CDR3. Germline CDR1 MNHEY, CDR2 SVGAGI.

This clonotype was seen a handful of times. The CDR3 sequence is CASSLSTGGPMNTEAFF. CDR3 sequence (DNA): TGTGCCAGCAGCTTATCGACAGGGGGTCCGATGAACACTGAAGCTTTCTTT. J is TRBJ1-1 and V is TRBV9; TRBD1 aligns across 9 bases. Germline lookup yields CDR1 SGDLS and CDR2 YYNGEE. This CDR3 has 17 amino acids. The trim removed 4 bases at V and 0 bases at J, leaving 10 bases unmatched.

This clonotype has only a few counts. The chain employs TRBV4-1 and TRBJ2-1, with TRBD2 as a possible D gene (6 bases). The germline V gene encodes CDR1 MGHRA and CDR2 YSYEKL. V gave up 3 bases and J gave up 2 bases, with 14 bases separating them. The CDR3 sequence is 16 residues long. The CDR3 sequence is CASSHPRGGTYNEQFF. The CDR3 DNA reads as TGCGCCAGCAGCCATCCCCGTGGCGGGACCTACAATGAGCAGTTCTTC.

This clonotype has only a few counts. The CDR3 loop reads CATSVRTNYGYTF. The CDR3 DNA is TGTGCCACCAGTGTAAGGACGAACTATGGCTACACCTTC. The V call is TRBV24-1, the J call TRBJ1-2; no firm D call. V lost 5 bases and J 2 bases, leaving 8 bases between the germline ends. There are 13 residues in the CDR3. Germline CDR1 is KGHDR and CDR2 is SFDVKD.

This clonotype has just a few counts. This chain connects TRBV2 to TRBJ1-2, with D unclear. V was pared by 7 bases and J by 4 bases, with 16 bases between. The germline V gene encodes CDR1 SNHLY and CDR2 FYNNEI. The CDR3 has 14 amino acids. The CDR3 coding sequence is TGTGCCAGCATCCCCGAAGGCGGCTCCTATGGCTACACCTTC. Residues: CASIPEGGSYGYTF.

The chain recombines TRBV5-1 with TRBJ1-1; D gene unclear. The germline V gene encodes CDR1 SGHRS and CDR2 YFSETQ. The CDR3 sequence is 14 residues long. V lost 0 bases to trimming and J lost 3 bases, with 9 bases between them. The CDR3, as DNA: TGCGCCAGCAGCTTGGGGGATAGGGACACTGAAGCTTTCTTT. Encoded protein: CASSLGDRDTEAFF.

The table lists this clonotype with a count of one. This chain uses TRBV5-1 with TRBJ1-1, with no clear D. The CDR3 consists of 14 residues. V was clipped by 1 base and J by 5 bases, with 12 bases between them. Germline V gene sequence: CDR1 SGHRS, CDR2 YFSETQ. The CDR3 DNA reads TGCGCCAGCAGCTTGAGGTGGCCAGGAACTGAAGCTTTCTTT. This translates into CASSLRWPGTEAFF.

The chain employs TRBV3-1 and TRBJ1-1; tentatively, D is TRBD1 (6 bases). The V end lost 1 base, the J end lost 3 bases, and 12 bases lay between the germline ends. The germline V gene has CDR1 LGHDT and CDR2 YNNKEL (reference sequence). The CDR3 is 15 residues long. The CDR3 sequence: CASSQGWDIYTEAFF. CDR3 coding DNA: TGTGCCAGCAGCCAAGGTTGGGACATCTACACTGAAGCTTTCTTT.

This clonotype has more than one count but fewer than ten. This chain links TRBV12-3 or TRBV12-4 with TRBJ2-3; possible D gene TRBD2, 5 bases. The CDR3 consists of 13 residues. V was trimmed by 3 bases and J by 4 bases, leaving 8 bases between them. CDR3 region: CASSFTGSDTQYF. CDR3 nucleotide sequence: TGTGCCAGCAGTTTTACGGGGTCAGATACGCAGTATTTT.

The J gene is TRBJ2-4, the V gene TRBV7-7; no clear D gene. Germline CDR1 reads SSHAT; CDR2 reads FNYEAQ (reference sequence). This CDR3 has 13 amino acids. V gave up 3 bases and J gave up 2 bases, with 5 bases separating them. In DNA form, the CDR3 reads TGTGCCAGCAGCTTCAGTACCAAAAACATTCAGTACTTC. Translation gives CASSFSTKNIQYF.

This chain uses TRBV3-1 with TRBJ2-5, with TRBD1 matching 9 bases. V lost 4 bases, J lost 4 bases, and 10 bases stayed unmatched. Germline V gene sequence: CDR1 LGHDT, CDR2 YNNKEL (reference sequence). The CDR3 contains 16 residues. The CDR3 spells CASSLRGQGVRETQYF. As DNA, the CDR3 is TGTGCCAGCAGCCTAAGGGGACAGGGAGTGAGAGAGACCCAGTACTTC.

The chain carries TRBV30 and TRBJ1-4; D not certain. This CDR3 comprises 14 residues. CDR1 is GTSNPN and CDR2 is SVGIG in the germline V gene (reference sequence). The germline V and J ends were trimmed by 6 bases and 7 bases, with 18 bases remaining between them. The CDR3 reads CACRIWEGIEKLFF. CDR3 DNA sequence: TGTGCCTGCCGAATATGGGAAGGGATTGAAAAACTGTTTTTT.

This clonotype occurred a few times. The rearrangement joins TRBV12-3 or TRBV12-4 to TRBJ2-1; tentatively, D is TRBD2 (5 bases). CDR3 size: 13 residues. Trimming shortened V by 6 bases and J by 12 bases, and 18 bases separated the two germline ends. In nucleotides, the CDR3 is TGTGCCAGCAGCACAACTCAGTCCCGGGGGCAGTTCTTC. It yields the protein CASSTTQSRGQFF.

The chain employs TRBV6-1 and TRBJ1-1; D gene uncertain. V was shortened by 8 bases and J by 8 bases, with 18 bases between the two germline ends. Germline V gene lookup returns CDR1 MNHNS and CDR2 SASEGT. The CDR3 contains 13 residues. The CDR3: CASGPVGDLEAFF. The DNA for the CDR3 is TGTGCCAGCGGACCTGTGGGAGATTTAGAAGCTTTCTTT.

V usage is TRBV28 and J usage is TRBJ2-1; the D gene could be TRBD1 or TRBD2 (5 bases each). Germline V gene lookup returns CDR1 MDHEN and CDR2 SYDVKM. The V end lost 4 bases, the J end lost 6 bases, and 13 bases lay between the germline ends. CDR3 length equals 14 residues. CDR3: CASSSRGEGNEQFF. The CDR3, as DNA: TGTGCCAGCAGTTCTAGGGGAGAGGGCAATGAGCAGTTCTTC.

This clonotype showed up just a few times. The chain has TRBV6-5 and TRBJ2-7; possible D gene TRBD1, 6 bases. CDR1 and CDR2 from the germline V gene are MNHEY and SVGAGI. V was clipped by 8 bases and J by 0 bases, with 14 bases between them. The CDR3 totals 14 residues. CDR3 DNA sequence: TGTGCCAGCGGAAGGACAGCGAGCTCCTACGAGCAGTACTTC. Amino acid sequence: CASGRTASSYEQYF.

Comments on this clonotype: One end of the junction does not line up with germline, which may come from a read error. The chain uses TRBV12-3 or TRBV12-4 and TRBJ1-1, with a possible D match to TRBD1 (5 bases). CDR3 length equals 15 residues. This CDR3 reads CASSPMGTVNTEAFF. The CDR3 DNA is TGTGCCAGCAGCCCCATGGGGACGGTGAATACTGAAGCTTTCTTT.

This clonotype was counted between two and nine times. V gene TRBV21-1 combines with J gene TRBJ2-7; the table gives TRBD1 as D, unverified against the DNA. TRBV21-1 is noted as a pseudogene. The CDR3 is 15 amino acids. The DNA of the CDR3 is TGTGCCAGCGGCAAACCGGGACAGGTTTCCTACGAGCAGTACTTC. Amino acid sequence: CASGKPGQVSYEQYF.

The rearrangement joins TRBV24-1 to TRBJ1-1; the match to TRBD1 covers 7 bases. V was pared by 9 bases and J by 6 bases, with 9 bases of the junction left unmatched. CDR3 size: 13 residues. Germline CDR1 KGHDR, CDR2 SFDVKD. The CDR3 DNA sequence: TGTGCCACCGCTACAGGGGAAGGAGCTGAAGCTTTCTTT. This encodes CATATGEGAEAFF.

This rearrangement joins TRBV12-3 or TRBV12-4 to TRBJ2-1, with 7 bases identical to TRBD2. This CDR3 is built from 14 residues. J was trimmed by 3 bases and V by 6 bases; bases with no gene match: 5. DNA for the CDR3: TGTGCCAGCAGCCCCCGGGGGGACTACAATGAGCAGTTCTTC. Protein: CASSPRGDYNEQFF.